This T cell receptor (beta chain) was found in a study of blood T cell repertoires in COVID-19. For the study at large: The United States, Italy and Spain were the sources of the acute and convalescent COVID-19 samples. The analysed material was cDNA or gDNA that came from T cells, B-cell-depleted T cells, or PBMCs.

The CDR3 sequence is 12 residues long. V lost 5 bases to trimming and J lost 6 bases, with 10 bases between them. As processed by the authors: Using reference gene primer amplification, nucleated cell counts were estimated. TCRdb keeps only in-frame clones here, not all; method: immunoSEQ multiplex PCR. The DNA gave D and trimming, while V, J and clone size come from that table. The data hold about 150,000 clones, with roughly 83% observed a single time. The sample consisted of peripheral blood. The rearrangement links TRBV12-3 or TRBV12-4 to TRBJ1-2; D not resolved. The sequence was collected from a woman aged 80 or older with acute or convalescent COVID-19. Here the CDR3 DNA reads TGTGCCAGCAGTGAGGGAGCGGATGGCTACACCTTC. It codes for CASSEGADGYTF.